This TCR beta chain is drawn from a study of T-cell memory formation after mild COVID-19. Study background: TCR clusters largely stayed donor specific. Findings of the study overall: Detection of some responders pre-infection suggested pre-existing cross-reactive memory T cells participated. Later expanders leaned CD4+, whereas clones that contracted between day 15 and 85 were balanced CD4/CD8.

This CDR3 contains 15 residues. Germline lookup yields CDR1 LGHNA and CDR2 YSLEER. Trimming shortened V by 0 bases and J by 2 bases, and 10 bases separated the two germline ends. Constant-segment primers served in 5'RACE that generated TCR alpha and TCR beta cDNA libraries bearing sample barcodes and UMIs. A single record per CDR3 protein comes from TCRdb applying MiXCR to the 5' RACE reads. The table has about 470,000 distinct CDR3 sequences, around 27% seen once; the top ten hold around 13%. This clonotype was observed a few times. The target antigen is unknown. The source is an adult woman who had mild COVID-19 (a few samples of this study predate the infection). Cell type and time point are not known. The chain joins TRBV4-3 to TRBJ2-5; no definite D call. The source material was PBMCs or a T cell subset sorted from them (not recorded which). The CDR3 sequence: CASSQDWYGQETQYF. For the CDR3, the DNA is TGCGCCAGCAGCCAAGATTGGTACGGGCAAGAGACCCAGTACTTC.